Reported below is one T cell receptor (beta chain). The entry originates in a study of human T cells and chemical hapten exposure. TCRdb re-derived calls from the RACE reads in MiXCR, one entry per CDR3 protein. The sample holds some 170,000 distinct CDR3 sequences, around a quarter seen once. Time point noted: patch test 3, about 24 weeks after DPC sensitization. This sample's treatment: therapeutic diphenylcyclopropenone sensitization with weekly scalp DPC. Staff drew blood before applying each patch test. This CDR3 contains 15 residues. V shed 1 base, J shed 4 bases, and the junction held 3 bases outside the gene matches. Per the germline V gene, CDR1 is MGHRA and CDR2 is YSYEKL.

The material was whole blood, obtained in connection with sensitization to the hapten diphenylcyclopropenone (DPC). The chain is built from TRBV4-1 and TRBJ2-7; 11 bases fit TRBD2. This TCR was recovered from a woman aged 18-29 years with alopecia areata. Some clones in this sample may be carry-over from other donors' samples. CDR3 coding DNA: TGCGCCAGCAGCCAAGGTACTAGCGGGGGTTACGAGCAGTACTTC. Amino acid sequence: CASSQGTSGGYEQYF.